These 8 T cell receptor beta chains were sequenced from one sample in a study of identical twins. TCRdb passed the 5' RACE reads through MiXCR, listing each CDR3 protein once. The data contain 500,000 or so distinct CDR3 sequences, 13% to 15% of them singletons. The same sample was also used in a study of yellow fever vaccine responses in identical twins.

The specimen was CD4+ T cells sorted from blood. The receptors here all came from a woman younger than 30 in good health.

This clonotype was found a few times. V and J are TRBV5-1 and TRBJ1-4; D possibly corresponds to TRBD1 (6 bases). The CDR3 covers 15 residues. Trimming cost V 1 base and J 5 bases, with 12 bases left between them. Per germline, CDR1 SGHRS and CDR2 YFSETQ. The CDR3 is CASSLRGDINEKLFF. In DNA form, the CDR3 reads TGCGCCAGCAGCTTGCGCGGGGACATCAATGAAAAACTGTTTTTT.

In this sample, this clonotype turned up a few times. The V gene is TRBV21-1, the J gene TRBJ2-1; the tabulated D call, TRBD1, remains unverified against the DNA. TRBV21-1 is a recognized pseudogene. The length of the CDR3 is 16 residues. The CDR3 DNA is TGTGCCAGCAGCAAAGGGGAAAAGGGGAGATACAATGAGCAGTTCTTC. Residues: CASSKGEKGRYNEQFF.

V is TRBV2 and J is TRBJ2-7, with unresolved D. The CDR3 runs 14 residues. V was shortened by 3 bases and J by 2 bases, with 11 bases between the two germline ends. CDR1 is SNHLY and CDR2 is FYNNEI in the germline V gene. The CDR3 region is CASSDLAATYEQYF. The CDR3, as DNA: TGTGCCAGCAGTGATCTCGCGGCAACCTACGAGCAGTACTTC.

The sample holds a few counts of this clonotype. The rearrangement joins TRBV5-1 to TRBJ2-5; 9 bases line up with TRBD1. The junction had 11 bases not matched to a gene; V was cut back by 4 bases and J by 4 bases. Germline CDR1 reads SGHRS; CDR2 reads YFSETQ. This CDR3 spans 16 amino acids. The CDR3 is CASSSTGGAGGETQYF. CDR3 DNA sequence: TGCGCCAGCAGCAGCACAGGGGGCGCGGGTGGAGAGACCCAGTACTTC.

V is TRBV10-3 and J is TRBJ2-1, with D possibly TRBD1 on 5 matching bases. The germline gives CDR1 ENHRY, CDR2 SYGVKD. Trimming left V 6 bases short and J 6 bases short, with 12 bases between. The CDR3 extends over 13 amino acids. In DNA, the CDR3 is TGTGCCATCAGGCCGGTAGGGGCCAATGAGCAGTTCTTC. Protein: CAIRPVGANEQFF.

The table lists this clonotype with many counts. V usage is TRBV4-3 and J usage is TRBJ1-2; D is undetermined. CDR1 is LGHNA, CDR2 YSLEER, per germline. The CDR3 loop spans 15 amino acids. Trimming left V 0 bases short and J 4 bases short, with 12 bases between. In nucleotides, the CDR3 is TGCGCCAGCAGCCAAGACTGGGTTCAGGTCTATGGCTACACCTTC. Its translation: CASSQDWVQVYGYTF.

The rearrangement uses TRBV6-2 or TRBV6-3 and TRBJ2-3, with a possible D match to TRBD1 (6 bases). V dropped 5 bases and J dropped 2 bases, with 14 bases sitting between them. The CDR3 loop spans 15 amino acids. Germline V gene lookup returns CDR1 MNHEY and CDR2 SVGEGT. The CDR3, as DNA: TGTGCCAGCAGTAGGACAGTACAGAACACAGATACGCAGTATTTT. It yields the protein CASSRTVQNTDTQYF.

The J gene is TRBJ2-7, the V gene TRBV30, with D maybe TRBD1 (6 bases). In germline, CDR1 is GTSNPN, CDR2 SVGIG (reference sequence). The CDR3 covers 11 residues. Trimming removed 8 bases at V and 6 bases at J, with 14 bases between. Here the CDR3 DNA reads TGTGCCGCAGAGCAAGGGGGCGAGCAGTACTTC. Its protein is CAAEQGGEQYF.